Below, one T cell receptor beta chain is given with its context. Methods used by the authors: It was from reference gene primer amplification that nucleated cell counts were estimated. Repertoires were generated with immunoSEQ multiplex PCR, while TCRdb's copy carries only in-frame clones and drops some. V and J calls and clone size are given by that table; D and trimming were obtained from the DNA. Of 150,000 to 200,000 clones in the sample, roughly 80% were seen once. The sample is drawn from a study of blood T cell repertoires in COVID-19. Trimming cost V 4 bases and J 2 bases, with 11 bases left between them. This CDR3 spans 13 amino acids. The germline V gene has CDR1 GTSNPN and CDR2 SVGIG (reference sequence).

The TCR originated in a woman in her twenties or thirties with acute or convalescent COVID-19. The sequenced material came from peripheral blood. The V gene is TRBV30, the J gene TRBJ1-1; maybe TRBD1 (5 bases). The CDR3 coding sequence is TGTGCCTGGATGCGTGGGGCCAACACTGAAGCTTTCTTT. Translated, it gives CAWMRGANTEAFF.